This T cell receptor beta chain was captured by sequencing in a study of patients and donors after allogeneic stem cell transplantation. This clonotype was counted only a few times. In germline, CDR1 is MNHNY, CDR2 SVGAGI (reference sequence). Deletions cut 6 bases from V and 4 bases from J, with 19 bases between. The length of the CDR3 is 17 residues. TCRdb redid the calling of the RT-PCR reads with MiXCR, one entry per CDR3 protein. The sample has approximately 160,000 distinct CDR3 sequences, approximately 22% seen once. The sequencing input was blood, either unsorted or a sorted T cell fraction (not recorded which). The V gene is TRBV6-6, the J gene TRBJ1-6; weak D call: TRBD1 (6 bases). The TCR sequence derives from a human donor who was either an allogeneic HSCT recipient or a stem cell or donor lymphocyte infusion donor (not recorded which). It is not recorded whose cells these are; they may come from a transplant donor. As DNA, the CDR3 is TGTGCCAGCAGAACCCCCGGACAGCGCCTTTATAATTCACCCCTCCACTTT. Encoded protein: CASRTPGQRLYNSPLHF.